A selection of T cell receptor beta chains follows, all from one sample in a study of blood T cell repertoires in COVID-19. Using immunoSEQ multiplex PCR, the repertoire was profiled, and TCRdb retains in-frame clones only, with some absent. In the table there are roughly 57,000 clones, approximately 79% of which are singletons. Material for sequencing was peripheral blood. All receptors derive from a man in his 60s with acute or convalescent COVID-19. Both conserved end residues are part of each CDR3. The D gene is left open where the match is weak. Some rows have no size entry. The others give once, few or many, or a class for an expanded clone.

TRBJ2-1	TRBD1	NA	TRBV24-1	TGTGCCACCAGGGGACAGGGCTACAATGAGCAGTTCTTC	CATRGQGYNEQFF
TRBJ2-7	TRBD1	NA	TRBV5-1	TGCGCCAGCAGCTTCCGGACAGGGGGCTTCGAGCAGTACTTC	CASSFRTGGFEQYF
TRBJ2-1	TRBD1	NA	TRBV28	TGTGCCAGCAGTTCCGGGACAGGGTTACCCAATGAGCAGTTCTTC	CASSSGTGLPNEQFF
TRBJ1-5	NA	NA	TRBV30	TGTGCCTGGAGTGTACGAACAAATCAGCCCCAGCATTTT	CAWSVRTNQPQHF
TRBJ1-5	NA	NA	TRBV5-1	TGCGCCACTAAAGTGACAGAAAATAGCAATCAGCCCCAGCATTTT	CATKVTENSNQPQHF
TRBJ1-5	TRBD1	NA	TRBV6-5	TGTGCCAGCACCATTCGTGGGACAGGGCCTCAGCCCCAGCATTTT	CASTIRGTGPQPQHF
TRBJ2-3	NA	NA	TRBV5-1	TGCGCCAGCAGCTTCGGGGGCACAGATACGCAGTATTTT	CASSFGGTDTQYF
TRBJ2-7	TRBD1	NA	TRBV25-1	TGTGCCAGCAGTGAATTTCAGGGGGCGGTTTACGAGCAGTACTTC	CASSEFQGAVYEQYF
TRBJ1-1	NA	NA	TRBV2	TGTGCCAGCAAACGAGAAGGGGAGGGCACTGAAGCTTTCTTT	CASKREGEGTEAFF
TRBJ1-2	NA	NA	TRBV6-5	TGTGCCAGCCGACCAGGAGGATATTATGGCTACACCTTC	CASRPGGYYGYTF
TRBJ1-3	TRBD1	once	TRBV7-9	TGTGCCAGCAGCTTATCGGGGACAGTATCTGGAAACACCATATATTTT	CASSLSGTVSGNTIYF
TRBJ2-7	NA	NA	TRBV28	TGTGCCAGCAGTACTCCATCTGACACAGACTACGAGCAGTACTTC	CASSTPSDTDYEQYF
TRBJ1-1	TRBD1	NA	TRBV12-3/TRBV12-4	TGTGCCAGCAGTCGACAGGGGGGTGAAGCTTTCTTT	CASSRQGGEAFF
TRBJ1-1	NA	NA	TRBV30	TGTGCCTGGGTATACCAGGGCTACACTGAAGCTTTCTTT	CAWVYQGYTEAFF
TRBJ2-3	TRBD2	NA	TRBV5-4	TGTGCCAGCAGCTTGGAGCTAGCGGGGGTGGAAACGCAGTATTTT	CASSLELAGVETQYF
TRBJ2-3	NA	once	TRBV7-9	TGTGCCAGCAGCTCCTCGACAGGAGTTAGCACAGATACGCAGTATTTT	CASSSSTGVSTDTQYF
TRBJ1-5	NA	few	TRBV2	TGTGCCAGCAGTGAAATTTTCGGGGTATCTCAGCCCCAGCATTTT	CASSEIFGVSQPQHF
TRBJ2-5	NA	few	TRBV7-9	TGTGCTTCGAGCCCGTACCAAGAGACCCAGTACTTC	CASSPYQETQYF
TRBJ2-1	TRBD1	NA	TRBV7-3	TGTGCCAGCAGCTTAGACAGGGCGAATGAGCAGTTCTTC	CASSLDRANEQFF
TRBJ2-7	NA	few	TRBV7-9	TGTGCCAGCAGCCCGCTCGGGAGTTACGAGCAGTACTTC	CASSPLGSYEQYF
TRBJ2-3	NA	once	TRBV9	TGTGCCAGCAGCCCAGGCTCCTACACAGATACGCAGTATTTT	CASSPGSYTDTQYF
TRBJ2-2	NA	few	TRBV2	TGTGCCAGCAGTGTCTTTGGTAGGGGATGGAACACCGGGGAGCTGTTTTTT	CASSVFGRGWNTGELFF
TRBJ2-7	TRBD2	few	TRBV4-1	TGCGCCAGCAGCCAAGATATACGGGGGGTGTGGACTAGCGGGGATAGGGGCTACGAGCAGTACTTC	CASSQDIRGVWTSGDRGYEQYF
TRBJ1-2	TRBD1	once	TRBV7-2	TGTGCCAGCAGCGATCCGGGACAGGGAATATTTGGCTACACCTTC	CASSDPGQGIFGYTF
TRBJ2-4	NA	NA	TRBV19	TGTGCCAGTAGTATCCCGGGAGAAGCCAAAAACATTCAGTACTTC	CASSIPGEAKNIQYF
TRBJ1-4	TRBD1	NA	TRBV2	TGTGCCAGCAGTGGCAGGACAGGGGGCCGAGTTAGAGAAAAACTGTTTTTT	CASSGRTGGRVREKLFF
TRBJ2-1	NA	NA	TRBV11-3	TGTGCCAGCAGTTTAGCCGGCTTGGGGGGATCCAATGAGCAGTTCTTC	CASSLAGLGGSNEQFF
TRBJ2-1	TRBD1	NA	TRBV6-1	TGTGCCAGCAGTGAAGTGGGGTCAGGGGGAGTAGGGTTCTTC	CASSEVGSGGVGFF
TRBJ2-7	NA	NA	TRBV9	TGTGCCAGCAGCGTATCCCCGGGAAACTACGAGCAGTACTTC	CASSVSPGNYEQYF
TRBJ2-7	NA	NA	TRBV4-1	TGCGCCAGCAGCCAAGATCTGGGCCAGGGCTCCTACGAGCAGTACTTC	CASSQDLGQGSYEQYF
TRBJ1-1	NA	NA	TRBV15	TGTGCCACCAGCGGGCCAGGGTACCCAAATATATTAGGACCTGAAGCTTTCTTT	CATSGPGYPNILGPEAFF
TRBJ2-2	NA	NA	TRBV5-8	TGTGCCAGCAGCTTGGGACAGCGGAACACCGGGGAGCTGTTTTTT	CASSLGQRNTGELFF
TRBJ1-2	TRBD1	NA	TRBV19	TGTGCCAGTAGTATAGGGGACAGGTTTCACTATGGCTACACCTTC	CASSIGDRFHYGYTF
TRBJ1-6	NA	NA	TRBV7-8	TGTGCCAGCACACTAAATCCCGCCGGTAATTCACCCCTCCACTTT	CASTLNPAGNSPLHF
TRBJ2-1	TRBD1	NA	TRBV7-3	TGTGCCAGCAGCCCAGGGACAGGGGCCTACAATGAGCAGTTCTTC	CASSPGTGAYNEQFF
TRBJ1-2	NA	NA	TRBV6-5	TGTGCCAGCAGTTACTCCGCCCTGACAGATGCCTATGGCTACACCTTC	CASSYSALTDAYGYTF
TRBJ1-2	NA	NA	TRBV4-2	TGTGCCAGCAGCCAAGATGGAATCAGGGTGGATGGCTACACCTTC	CASSQDGIRVDGYTF
TRBJ2-5	NA	NA	TRBV4-2	TGTGCCAGCAGCCAAAGCTACGGGACTCCCCGGGCGGAGACCCAGTACTTC	CASSQSYGTPRAETQYF
TRBJ2-3	NA	NA	TRBV5-6	TGTGCCAGCATTAGCGGAGATACGCAGTATTTT	CASISGDTQYF
TRBJ2-7	NA	NA	TRBV9	TGTGCCAGCAGCGTAGGGCCCCAGGCCGCCGAGCAGTACTTC	CASSVGPQAAEQYF
TRBJ1-4	NA	NA	TRBV7-9	TGTGCCAGCAGCCCTTTCTTGGGGGGATCGGCGACTAATGAAAAACTGTTTTTT	CASSPFLGGSATNEKLFF
TRBJ1-2	TRBD1	few	TRBV7-2	TGTGCCAGCAGCTTGGGGGACAGGGGATCGGGTGGCTACACCTTC	CASSLGDRGSGGYTF
TRBJ1-1	NA	NA	TRBV6-5	TGTGCCAGCAGTCGCGGGACGAATAGGGGTGAAGCTTTCTTT	CASSRGTNRGEAFF
TRBJ2-3	TRBD1	NA	TRBV10-3	TGTGCCACGAATCAGGGGGCTTTTAGCACAGATACGCAGTATTTT	CATNQGAFSTDTQYF
TRBJ2-4	TRBD1	once	TRBV30	TGTGCCTGGAGTGGGACAGGACTAGCCAAAAACATTCAGTACTTC	CAWSGTGLAKNIQYF
TRBJ2-5	TRBD1	NA	TRBV28	TGTGCCAGCAGGGACAGGGGAGAGACCCAGTACTTC	CASRDRGETQYF
TRBJ2-5	TRBD2	NA	TRBV5-4	TGTGCCAGCACGTCGGAGCGGGGGGAGACCCAGTACTTC	CASTSERGETQYF
TRBJ1-6	NA	NA	TRBV19	TGTGCCAGTAGTATCGGAGGGAATAGCTCACCCCTCCACTTT	CASSIGGNSSPLHF
TRBJ1-2	NA	NA	TRBV10-1	TGCGCCAGCAGACCACAGGGAGCTAACTATGGCTACACCTTC	CASRPQGANYGYTF
TRBJ2-6	TRBD2	NA	TRBV9	TGTGCCAGCAGCCGGTTGAGCGGGGGGTTCTCTGGGGCCAACGTCCTGACTTTC	CASSRLSGGFSGANVLTF
TRBJ1-2	NA	NA	TRBV18	TGTGCCAGCTCACCACCGACCCGGGAAGGCTACACCTTC	CASSPPTREGYTF
TRBJ1-2	NA	NA	TRBV12-3/TRBV12-4	TGTGCCAGCACCCAAGACAGGAACTATGGCTACACCTTC	CASTQDRNYGYTF
TRBJ2-2	NA	few	TRBV9	TGTGCCAGCAGCGTAGAACTCGACTTGAACACCGGGGAGCTGTTTTTT	CASSVELDLNTGELFF
TRBJ2-1	TRBD2	NA	TRBV18	TGTGCCAGCTCACCAATGGCTAGCGGGGAGAGTGAGCAGTTCTTC	CASSPMASGESEQFF
TRBJ1-1	NA	NA	TRBV6-5	TGTGCCAGCAGTATAACCAGGGCTGGCACTGAAGCTTTCTTT	CASSITRAGTEAFF